This T cell receptor beta chain was sequenced during a study of OX40 agonist ivuxolimab in advanced cancers. Study-wide context: Earlier anti-PD-1, anti-PD-L1 or anti-CTLA-4 therapy was permitted; roughly 42% had received some. Study-wide results and caveats: Within 6 weeks, CD4+ and CD8+ blood T cells expanded clonally at 0.1 to 3.0 mg/kg. More expanded clones were found, on average, in CD8+ than in CD4+ T cells.

V lost 2 bases and J lost 9; bases outside the gene matches: 13. This CDR3 comprises 17 residues. Per germline, CDR1 MGHRA and CDR2 YSYEKL. Measured with immunoSEQ multiplex PCR; TCRdb has only the in-frame clones, and not every one. The sample includes 45,000 to 75,000 clones, 82% of them seen just once. A remark on this clone: The target antigen is unknown.

The chain has TRBV4-1 and TRBJ2-1, with 10 bases identical to TRBD2. This TCR was recovered from an adult with an advanced solid tumor such as melanoma, head and neck, liver or kidney cancer. The sequencing used CD4+ or CD8+ T cells sorted from blood, collected in a trial of the OX40 agonist ivuxolimab. CDR3 amino acids: CASSQPHGLADRSEQFF. CDR3 sequence (DNA): TGCGCCAGCAGCCAACCCCATGGACTAGCGGACCGTAGTGAGCAGTTCTTC.